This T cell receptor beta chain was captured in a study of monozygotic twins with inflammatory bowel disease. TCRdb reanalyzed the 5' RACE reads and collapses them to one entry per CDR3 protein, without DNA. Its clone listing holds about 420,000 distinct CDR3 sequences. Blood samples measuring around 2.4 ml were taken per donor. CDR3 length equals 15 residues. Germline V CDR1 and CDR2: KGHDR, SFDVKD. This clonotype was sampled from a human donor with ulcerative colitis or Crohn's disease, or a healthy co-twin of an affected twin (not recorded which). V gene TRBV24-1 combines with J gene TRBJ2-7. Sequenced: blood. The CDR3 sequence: CATSDLQGWAYEQYF.